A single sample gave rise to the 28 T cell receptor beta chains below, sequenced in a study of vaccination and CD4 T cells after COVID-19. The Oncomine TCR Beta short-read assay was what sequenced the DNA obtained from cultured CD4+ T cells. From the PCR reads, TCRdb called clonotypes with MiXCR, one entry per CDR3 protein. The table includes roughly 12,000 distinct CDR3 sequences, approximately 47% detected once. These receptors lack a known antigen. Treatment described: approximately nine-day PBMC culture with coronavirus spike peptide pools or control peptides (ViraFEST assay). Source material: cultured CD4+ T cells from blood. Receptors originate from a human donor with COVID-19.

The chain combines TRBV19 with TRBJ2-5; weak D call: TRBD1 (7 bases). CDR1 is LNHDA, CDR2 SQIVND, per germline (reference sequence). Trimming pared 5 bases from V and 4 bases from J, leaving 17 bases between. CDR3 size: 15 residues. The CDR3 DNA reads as TGTGCCAGTAGTGAGACAGGGAGGAGAATAGAGACCCAGTACTTC. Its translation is CASSETGRRIETQYF.

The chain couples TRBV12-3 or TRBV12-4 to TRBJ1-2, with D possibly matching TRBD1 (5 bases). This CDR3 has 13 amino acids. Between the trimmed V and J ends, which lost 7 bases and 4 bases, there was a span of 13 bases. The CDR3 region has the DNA TGTGCCAGCACCCCAACGGGGACCTATGGCTACACCTTC. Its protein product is CASTPTGTYGYTF.

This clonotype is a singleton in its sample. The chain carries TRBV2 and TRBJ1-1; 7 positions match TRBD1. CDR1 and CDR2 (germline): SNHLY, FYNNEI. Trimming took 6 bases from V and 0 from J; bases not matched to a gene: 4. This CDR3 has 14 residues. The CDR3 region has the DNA TGTGCCAGCAGGACCACAGGGGTGAACACTGAAGCTTTCTTT. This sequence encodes CASRTTGVNTEAFF.

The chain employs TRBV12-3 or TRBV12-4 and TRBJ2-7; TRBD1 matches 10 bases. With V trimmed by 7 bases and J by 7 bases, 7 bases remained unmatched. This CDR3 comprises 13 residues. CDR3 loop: CASTRDRGGEQYF. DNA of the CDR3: TGTGCCAGCACCCGGGACAGGGGAGGTGAGCAGTACTTC.

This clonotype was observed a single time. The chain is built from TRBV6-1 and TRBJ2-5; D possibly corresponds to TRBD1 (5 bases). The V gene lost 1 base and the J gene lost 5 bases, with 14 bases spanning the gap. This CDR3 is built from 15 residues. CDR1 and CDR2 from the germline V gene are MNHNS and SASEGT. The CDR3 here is CASSEGFRVGETQYF. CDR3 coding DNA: TGTGCCAGCAGTGAAGGTTTCAGGGTTGGGGAGACCCAGTACTTC.

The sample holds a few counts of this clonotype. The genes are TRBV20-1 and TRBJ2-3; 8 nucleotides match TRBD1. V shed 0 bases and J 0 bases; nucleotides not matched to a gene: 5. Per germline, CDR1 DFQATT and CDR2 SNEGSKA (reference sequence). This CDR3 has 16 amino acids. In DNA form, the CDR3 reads TGCAGTGCTAGAGATTTTCAGGGGGCTAGCACAGATACGCAGTATTTT. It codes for CSARDFQGASTDTQYF.

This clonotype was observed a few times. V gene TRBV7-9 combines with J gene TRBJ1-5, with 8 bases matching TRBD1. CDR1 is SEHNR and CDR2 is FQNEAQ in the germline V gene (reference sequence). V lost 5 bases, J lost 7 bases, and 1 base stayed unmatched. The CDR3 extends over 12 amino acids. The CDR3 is CASSQGAQPQHF. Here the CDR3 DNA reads TGTGCCAGCAGCCAGGGGGCCCAGCCCCAGCATTTT.

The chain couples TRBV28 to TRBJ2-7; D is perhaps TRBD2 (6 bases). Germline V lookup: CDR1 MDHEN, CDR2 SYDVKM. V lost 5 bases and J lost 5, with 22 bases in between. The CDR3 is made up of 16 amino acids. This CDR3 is CASSNQGSTWRDEQYF. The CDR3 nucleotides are TGTGCCAGCAGTAATCAGGGATCCACATGGAGGGACGAGCAGTACTTC.

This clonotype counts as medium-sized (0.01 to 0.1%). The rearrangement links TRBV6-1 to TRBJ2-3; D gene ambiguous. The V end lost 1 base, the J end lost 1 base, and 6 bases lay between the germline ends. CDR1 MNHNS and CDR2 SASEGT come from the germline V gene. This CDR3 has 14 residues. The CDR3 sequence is CASSEVLGTDTQYF. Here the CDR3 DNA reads TGTGCCAGCAGTGAAGTGCTAGGCACAGATACGCAGTATTTT.

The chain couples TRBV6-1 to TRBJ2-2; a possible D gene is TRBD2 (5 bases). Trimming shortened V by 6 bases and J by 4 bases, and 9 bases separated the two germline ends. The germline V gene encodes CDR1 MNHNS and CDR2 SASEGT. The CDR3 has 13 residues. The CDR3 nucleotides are TGTGCCAGCAGACTCGAGGGCACCGGGGAGCTGTTTTTT. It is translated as CASRLEGTGELFF.

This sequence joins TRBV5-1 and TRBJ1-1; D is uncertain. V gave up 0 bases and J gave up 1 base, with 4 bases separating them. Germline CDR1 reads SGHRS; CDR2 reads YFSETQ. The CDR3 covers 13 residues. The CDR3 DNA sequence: TGCGCCAGCAGCTTGGTCCCGAACACTGAAGCTTTCTTT. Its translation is CASSLVPNTEAFF.

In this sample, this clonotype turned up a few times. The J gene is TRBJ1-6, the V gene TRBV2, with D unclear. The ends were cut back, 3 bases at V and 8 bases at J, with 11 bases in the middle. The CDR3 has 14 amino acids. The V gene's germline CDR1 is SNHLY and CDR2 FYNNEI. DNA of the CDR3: TGTGCCAGCAGTGATAGCAAAGGGTATTCACCCCTCCACTTT. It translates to CASSDSKGYSPLHF.

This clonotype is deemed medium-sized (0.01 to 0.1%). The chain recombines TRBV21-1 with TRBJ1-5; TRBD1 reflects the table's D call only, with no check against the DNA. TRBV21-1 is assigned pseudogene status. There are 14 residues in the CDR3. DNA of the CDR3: TGTGCCAGCGTCTGGCAGGGAGACAATCAGCCCCAGCATTTT. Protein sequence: CASVWQGDNQPQHF.

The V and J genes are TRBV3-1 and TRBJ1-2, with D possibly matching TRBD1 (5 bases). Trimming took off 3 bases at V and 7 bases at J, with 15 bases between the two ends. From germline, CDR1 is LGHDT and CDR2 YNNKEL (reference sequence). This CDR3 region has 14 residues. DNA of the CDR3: TGTGCCAGCAGCCAGTTGGCCAGACAGTCTGGCTACACCTTC. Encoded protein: CASSQLARQSGYTF.

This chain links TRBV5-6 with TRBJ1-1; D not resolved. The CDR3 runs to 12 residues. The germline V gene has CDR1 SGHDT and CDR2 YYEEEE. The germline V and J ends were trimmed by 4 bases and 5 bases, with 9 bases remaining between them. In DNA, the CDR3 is TGTGCCAGCAGCACCCGAGGGACTGAAGCTTTCTTT. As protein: CASSTRGTEAFF. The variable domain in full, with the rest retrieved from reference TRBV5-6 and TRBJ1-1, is DAGVTQSPTHLIKTRGQQVTLRCSPKSGHDTVSWYQQALGQGPQFIFQYYEEEERQRGNFPDRFSGHQFPNYSSELNVNALLLGDSALYLCASSTRGTEAFFGQGTRLTVV.

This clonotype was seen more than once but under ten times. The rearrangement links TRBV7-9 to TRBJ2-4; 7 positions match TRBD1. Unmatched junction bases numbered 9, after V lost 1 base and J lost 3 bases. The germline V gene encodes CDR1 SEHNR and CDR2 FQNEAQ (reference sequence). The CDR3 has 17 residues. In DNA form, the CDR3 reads TGTGCCAGCAGCTTAGGAGGGGGCCTTCGAGGCAAAAACATTCAGTACTTC. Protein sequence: CASSLGGGLRGKNIQYF.

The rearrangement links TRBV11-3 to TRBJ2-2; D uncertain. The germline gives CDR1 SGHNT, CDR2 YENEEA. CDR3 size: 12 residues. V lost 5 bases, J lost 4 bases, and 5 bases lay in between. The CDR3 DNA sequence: TGTGCCAGCAGCCAAGGCACCGGGGAGCTGTTTTTT. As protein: CASSQGTGELFF.

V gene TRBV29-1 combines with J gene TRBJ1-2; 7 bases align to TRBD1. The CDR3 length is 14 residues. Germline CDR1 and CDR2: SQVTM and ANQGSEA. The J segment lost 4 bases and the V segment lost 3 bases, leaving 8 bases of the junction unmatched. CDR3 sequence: CSVEEGAAGYGYTF. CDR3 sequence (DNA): TGCAGCGTTGAGGAGGGGGCCGCGGGCTATGGCTACACCTTC.

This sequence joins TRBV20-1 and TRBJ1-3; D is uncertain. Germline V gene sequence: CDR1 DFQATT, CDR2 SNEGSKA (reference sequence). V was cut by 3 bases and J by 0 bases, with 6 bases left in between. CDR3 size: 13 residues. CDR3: CSASRSSGNTIYF. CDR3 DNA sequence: TGCAGTGCTAGTCGGAGCTCTGGAAACACCATATATTTT.

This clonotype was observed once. The DNA for the CDR3 is TGCAGTGCTAGAGGTAGCGGGGGTGCCTTGGATACGCAGTATTTT. It yields the protein CSARGSGGALDTQYF. The chain is built from TRBV20-1 and TRBJ2-3; the match to TRBD2 covers 9 bases. V gave up 1 base and J gave up 6 bases; unmatched junction bases: 8. Germline lookup yields CDR1 DFQATT and CDR2 SNEGSKA (reference sequence). CDR3 size: 15 residues.

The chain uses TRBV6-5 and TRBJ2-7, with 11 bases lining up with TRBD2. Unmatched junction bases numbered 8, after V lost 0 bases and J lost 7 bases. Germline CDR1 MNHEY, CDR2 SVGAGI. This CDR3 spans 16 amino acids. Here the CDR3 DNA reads TGTGCCAGCAGTTACTCCACGAGACTAGCGGGGTTGGAGCAGTACTTC. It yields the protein CASSYSTRLAGLEQYF.

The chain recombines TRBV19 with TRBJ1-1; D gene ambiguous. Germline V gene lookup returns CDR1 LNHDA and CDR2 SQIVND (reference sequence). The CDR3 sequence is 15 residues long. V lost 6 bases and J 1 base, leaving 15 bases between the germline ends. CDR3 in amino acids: CASRSEGFRNTEAFF. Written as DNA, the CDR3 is TGTGCCAGTAGATCTGAGGGTTTTCGGAACACTGAAGCTTTCTTT.

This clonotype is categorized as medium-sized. The CDR3 DNA reads TGTGCCAGCAGCAGAGATAGACGAGACTACGAGCAGTACTTC. As protein: CASSRDRRDYEQYF. The chain employs TRBV7-8 and TRBJ2-7; the D is unclear. The length of the CDR3 is 14 residues. Trimming pared 5 bases from V and 3 bases from J, leaving 14 bases between. From germline, CDR1 is SGHVS and CDR2 FQNEAQ.

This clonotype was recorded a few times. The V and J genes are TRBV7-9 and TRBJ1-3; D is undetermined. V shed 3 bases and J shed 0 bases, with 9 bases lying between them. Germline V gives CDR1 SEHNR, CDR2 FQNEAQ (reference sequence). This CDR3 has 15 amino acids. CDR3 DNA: TGTGCCAGCAGCTTCGACCTAAGCTCTGGAAACACCATATATTTT. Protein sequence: CASSFDLSSGNTIYF.

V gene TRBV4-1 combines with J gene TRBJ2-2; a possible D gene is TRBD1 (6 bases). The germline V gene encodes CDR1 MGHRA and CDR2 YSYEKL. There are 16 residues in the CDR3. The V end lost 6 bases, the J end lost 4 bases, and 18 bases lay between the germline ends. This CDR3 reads CASRPERTETTGELFF. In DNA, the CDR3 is TGCGCCAGCAGACCAGAAAGGACAGAAACCACCGGGGAGCTGTTTTTT.

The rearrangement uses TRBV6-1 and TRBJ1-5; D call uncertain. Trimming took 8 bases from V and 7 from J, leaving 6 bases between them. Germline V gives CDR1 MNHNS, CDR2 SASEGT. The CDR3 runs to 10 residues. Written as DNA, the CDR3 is TGTGCCAGCGGTACCCAGCCCCAGCATTTT. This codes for CASGTQPQHF.

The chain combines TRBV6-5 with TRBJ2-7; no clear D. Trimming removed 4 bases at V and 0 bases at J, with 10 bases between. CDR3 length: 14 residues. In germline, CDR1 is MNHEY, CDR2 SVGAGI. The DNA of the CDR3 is TGTGCCAGCAGTTCTACAAAGGCCTCCTACGAGCAGTACTTC. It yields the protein CASSSTKASYEQYF.

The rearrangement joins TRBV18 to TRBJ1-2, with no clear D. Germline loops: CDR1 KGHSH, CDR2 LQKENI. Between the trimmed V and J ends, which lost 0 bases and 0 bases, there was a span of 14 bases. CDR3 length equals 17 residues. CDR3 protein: CASSPPKGQTTNYGYTF. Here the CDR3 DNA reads TGTGCCAGCTCACCACCGAAGGGCCAGACCACTAACTATGGCTACACCTTC.